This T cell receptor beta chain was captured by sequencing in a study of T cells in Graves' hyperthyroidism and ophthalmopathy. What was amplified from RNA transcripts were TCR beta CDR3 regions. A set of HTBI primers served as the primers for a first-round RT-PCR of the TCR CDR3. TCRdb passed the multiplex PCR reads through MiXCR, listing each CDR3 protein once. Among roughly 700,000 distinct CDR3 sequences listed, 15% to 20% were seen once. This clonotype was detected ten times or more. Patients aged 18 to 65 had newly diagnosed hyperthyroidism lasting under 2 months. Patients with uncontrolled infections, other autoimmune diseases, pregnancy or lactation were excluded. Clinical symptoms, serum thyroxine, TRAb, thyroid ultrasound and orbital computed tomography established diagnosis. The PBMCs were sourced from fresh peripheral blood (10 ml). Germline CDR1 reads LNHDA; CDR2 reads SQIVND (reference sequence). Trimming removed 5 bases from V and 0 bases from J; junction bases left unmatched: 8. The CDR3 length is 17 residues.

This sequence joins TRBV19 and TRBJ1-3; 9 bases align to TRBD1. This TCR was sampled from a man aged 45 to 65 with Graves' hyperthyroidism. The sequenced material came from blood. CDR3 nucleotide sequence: TGTGCCAGTAGTGTCCGGGACAGGGATCTCTCTGGAAACACCATATATTTT. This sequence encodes CASSVRDRDLSGNTIYF.